The clone carrying this TCR beta chain was seen a few times. The antigen remains undetermined. Germline values: CDR1 KGHSH, CDR2 LQKENI. J lost 6 bases, V lost 6 bases, and 7 bases had no gene match. There are 15 residues in the CDR3. TCRdb re-called the reads through MiXCR, storing one row per CDR3 protein. Among about 46,000 distinct CDR3 sequences, approximately 22% were seen once, and the ten largest hold less than 20%. The sample belongs to a study of T cell repertoires in cytomegalovirus infection. The receptor was isolated from a human donor in good health (CMV status not recorded). Some clones in this sample may be carry-over from other donors' samples. V is TRBV18 and J is TRBJ1-5, with TRBD1 matching over 11 bases. Input material: PBMCs, sequenced either directly or after in vitro stimulation (not recorded which). The CDR3 here is CASSADRGHSQPQHF. Written as DNA, the CDR3 is TGTGCCAGCTCCGCGGACAGGGGGCACAGTCAGCCCCAGCATTTT.